The T cell receptor beta chain under discussion was sequenced for a study of blood T cells in healthy people across ages. Each donor supplied roughly 9.1 milliliters of peripheral blood. Using a J-beta primer mix together with a sample-barcoded 5' primer, a second PCR was run for about 6 to 12 cycles. TCRdb ran MiXCR on the 5' RACE reads and lists one entry per CDR3 protein. The sample shows over 950,000 distinct CDR3 sequences, 30% to 40% of them seen only once. The sample holds a few counts of this clonotype. Antigen: not known. Overall study results and limits: Fewer expanded clones and more diversity marked long-lived versus aged donors.

Material for sequencing was blood. The sequence derives from a man aged 18 to 30 in good health.

Here the CDR3 DNA reads TGTGCCAGCACTCAACAGGGGGCGGTGAACTATGGCTACACCTTC. This sequence encodes CASTQQGAVNYGYTF. V is TRBV6-2 or TRBV6-3 and J is TRBJ1-2, with 9 bases matching TRBD1. Germline lookup yields CDR1 MNHEY and CDR2 SVGEGT. J was trimmed by 2 bases and V by 7 bases; bases with no gene match: 8. The CDR3 is 15 residues long.